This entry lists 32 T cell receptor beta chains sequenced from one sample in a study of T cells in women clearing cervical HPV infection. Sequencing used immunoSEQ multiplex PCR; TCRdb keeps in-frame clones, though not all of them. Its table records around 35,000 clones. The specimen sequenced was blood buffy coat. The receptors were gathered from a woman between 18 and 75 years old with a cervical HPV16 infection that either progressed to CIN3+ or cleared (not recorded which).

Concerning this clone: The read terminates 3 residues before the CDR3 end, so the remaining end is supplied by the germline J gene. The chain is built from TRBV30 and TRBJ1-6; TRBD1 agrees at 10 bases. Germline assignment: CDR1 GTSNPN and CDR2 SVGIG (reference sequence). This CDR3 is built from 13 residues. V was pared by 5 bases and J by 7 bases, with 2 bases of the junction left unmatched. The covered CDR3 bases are TGTGCCTGGGGGACAGGGGAAAATTCACCC. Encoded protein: CAWGTGENSP. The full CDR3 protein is CAWGTGENSPLHF. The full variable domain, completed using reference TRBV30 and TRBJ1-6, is SQTIHQWPATLVQPVGSPLSLECTVEGTSNPNLYWYRQAAGRGLQLLFYSVGIGQISSEVPQNLSASRPQDRQFILSSKKLLLSDSGFYLCAWGTGENSPLHFGNGTRLTVT.

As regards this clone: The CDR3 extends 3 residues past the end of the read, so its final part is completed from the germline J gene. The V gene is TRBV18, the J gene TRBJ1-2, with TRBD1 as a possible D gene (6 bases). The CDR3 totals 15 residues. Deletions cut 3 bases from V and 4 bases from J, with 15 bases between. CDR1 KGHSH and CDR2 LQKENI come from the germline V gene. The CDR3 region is CASSPGAAGAYGYTF. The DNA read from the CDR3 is TGTGCCAGCTCACCCGGAGCGGCGGGGGCCTATGGC.

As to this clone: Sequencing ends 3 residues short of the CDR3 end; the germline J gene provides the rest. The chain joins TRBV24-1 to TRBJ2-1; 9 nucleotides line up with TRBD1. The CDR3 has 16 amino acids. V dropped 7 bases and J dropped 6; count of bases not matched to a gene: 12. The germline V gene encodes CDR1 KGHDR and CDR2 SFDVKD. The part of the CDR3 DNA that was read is TGTGCCACCAGGGACACCCCGGGACAGGGTATCAATGAG. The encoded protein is CATRDTPGQGINE. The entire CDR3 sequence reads CATRDTPGQGINEQFF.

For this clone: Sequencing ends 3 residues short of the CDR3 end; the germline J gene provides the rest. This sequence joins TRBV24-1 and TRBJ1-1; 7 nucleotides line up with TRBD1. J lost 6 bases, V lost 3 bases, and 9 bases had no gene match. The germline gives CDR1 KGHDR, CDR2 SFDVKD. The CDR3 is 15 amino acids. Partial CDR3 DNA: TGTGCCACCAGTGATCCCGCTAAGGGGGCGGCTGAA. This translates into CATSDPAKGAAE. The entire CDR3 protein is CATSDPAKGAAEAFF.

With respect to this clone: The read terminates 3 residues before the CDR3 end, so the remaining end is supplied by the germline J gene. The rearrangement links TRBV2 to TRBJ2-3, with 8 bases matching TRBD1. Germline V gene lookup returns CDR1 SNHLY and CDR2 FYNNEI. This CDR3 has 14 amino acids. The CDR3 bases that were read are TGTGCCAGCAGCCCAACAGGGGGGAATCAGCCG. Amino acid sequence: CASSPTGGNQP. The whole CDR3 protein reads CASSPTGGNQPQYF.

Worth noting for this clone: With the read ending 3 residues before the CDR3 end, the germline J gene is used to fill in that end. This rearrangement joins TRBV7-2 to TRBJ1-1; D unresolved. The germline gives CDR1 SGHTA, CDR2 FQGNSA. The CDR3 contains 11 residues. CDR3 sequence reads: CASSLELLAFF. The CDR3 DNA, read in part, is TGTGCCAGCAGCTTAGAACTATTG.

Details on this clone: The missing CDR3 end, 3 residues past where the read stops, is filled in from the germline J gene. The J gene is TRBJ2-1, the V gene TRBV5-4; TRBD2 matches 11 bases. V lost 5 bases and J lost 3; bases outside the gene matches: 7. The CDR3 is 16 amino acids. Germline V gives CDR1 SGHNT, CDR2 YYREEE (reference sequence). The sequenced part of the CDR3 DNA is TGTGCCAGCAGTAGCGGGGGGGTACTTCTCTACAATGAG. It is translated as CASSSGGVLLYNE. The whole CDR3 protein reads CASSSGGVLLYNEQFF.

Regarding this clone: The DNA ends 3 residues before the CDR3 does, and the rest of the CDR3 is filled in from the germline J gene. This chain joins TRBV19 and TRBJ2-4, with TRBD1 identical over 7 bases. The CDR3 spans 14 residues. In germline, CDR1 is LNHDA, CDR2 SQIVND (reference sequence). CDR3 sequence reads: CASKPDRANYGQYF. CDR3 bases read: TGTGCCAGTAAACCTGACAGGGCTAACTATGGT. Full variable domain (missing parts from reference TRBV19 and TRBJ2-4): DGGITQSPKYLFRKEGQNVTLSCEQNLNHDAMYWYRQDPGQGLRLIYYSQIVNDFQKGDIAEGYSVSREKKESFPLTVTSAQKNPTAFYLCASKPDRANYGQYFGAGTRLSVL.

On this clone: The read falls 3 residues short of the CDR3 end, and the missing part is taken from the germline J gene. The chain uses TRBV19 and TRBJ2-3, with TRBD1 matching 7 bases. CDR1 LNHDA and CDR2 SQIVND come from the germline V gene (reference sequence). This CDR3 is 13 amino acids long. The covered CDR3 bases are TGTGCCAGTACCACTTCAGGGGGTATGCCG. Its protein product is CASTTSGGMP. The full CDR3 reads CASTTSGGMPQYF.

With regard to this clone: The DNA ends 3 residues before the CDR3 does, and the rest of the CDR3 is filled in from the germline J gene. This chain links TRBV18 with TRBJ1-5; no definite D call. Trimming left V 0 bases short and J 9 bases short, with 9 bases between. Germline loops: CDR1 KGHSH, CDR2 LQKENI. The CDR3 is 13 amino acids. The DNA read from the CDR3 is TGTGCCAGCTCACCACCGTCGGGGAGGCCC. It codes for CASSPPSGRP. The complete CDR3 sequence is CASSPPSGRPQHF.

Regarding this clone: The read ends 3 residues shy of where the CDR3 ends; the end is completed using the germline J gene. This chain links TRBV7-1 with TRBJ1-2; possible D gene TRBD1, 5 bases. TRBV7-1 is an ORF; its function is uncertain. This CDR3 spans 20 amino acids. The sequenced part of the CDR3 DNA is TGTGCCAGCACCTCCCCCGTAGGACTAGCGGGGGGTCGCTCCTACAATGAC. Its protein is CASTSPVGLAGGRSYND. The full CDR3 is CASTSPVGLAGGRSYNDYTF.

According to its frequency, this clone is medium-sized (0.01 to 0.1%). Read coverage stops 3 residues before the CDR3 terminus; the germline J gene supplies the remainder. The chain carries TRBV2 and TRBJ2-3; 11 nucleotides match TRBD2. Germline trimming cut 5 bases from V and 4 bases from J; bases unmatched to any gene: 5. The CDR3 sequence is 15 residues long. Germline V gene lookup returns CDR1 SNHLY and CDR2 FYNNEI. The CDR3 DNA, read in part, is TGTGCCAGCAGTATAGCGGGGGGGGTTTCAGATACG. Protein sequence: CASSIAGGVSDT. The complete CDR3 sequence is CASSIAGGVSDTQYF.

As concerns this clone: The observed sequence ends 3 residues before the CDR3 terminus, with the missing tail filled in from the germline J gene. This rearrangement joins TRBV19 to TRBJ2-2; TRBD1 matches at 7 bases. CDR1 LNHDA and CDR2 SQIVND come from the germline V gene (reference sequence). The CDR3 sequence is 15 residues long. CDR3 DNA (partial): TGTGCCAGTAGTGCCTCAGGGGGACAAAATGAAAAG. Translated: CASSASGGQNEK. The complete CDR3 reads CASSASGGQNEKLFF.

The CDR3 reads CAWNGQGGEAFF. Incomplete CDR3 DNA: TGTGCCTGGAATGGACAGGGCGGAGAA. The gene calls are TRBV30 and TRBJ1-1; 8 bases align to TRBD1. The sequenced fragment ends 3 residues before the CDR3 boundary, so the rest is inferred from the germline J gene. The CDR3 runs to 12 residues. CDR1 and CDR2 from the germline V gene are GTSNPN and SVGIG (reference sequence).

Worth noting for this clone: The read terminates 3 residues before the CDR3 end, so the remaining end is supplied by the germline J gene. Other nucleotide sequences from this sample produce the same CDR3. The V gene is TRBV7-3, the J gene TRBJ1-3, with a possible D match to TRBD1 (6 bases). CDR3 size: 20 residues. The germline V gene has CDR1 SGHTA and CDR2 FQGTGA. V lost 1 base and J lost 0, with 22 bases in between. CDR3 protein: CASSLIPRTQGSLSGNTIYF. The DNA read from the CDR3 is TGTGCCAGCAGCTTAATTCCTCGCACTCAGGGGTCCCTCTCTGGAAACACC.

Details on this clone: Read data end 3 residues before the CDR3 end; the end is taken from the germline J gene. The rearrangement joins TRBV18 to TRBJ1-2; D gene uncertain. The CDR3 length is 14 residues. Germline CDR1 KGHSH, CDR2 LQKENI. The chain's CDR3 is CASSLAGLGDDYTF. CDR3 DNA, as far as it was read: TGTGCCAGCTCACTGGCAGGCCTCGGGGATGAC.

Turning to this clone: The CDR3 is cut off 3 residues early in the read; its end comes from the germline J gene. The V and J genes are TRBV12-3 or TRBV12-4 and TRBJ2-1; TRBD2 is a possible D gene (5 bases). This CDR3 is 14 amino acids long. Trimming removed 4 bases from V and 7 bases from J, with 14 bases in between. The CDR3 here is CASSSSGPGNEQFF. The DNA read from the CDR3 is TGTGCCAGCAGTTCGTCCGGTCCGGGGAATGAG.

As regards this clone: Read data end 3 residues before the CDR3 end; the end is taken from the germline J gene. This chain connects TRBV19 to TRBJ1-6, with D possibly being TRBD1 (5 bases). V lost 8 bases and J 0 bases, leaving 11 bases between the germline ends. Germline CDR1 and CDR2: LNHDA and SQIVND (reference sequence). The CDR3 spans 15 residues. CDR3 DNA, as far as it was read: TGTGCCAGTGCGACAGCGAGCTCCTATAATTCACCC. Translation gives CASATASSYNSP. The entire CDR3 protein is CASATASSYNSPLHF.

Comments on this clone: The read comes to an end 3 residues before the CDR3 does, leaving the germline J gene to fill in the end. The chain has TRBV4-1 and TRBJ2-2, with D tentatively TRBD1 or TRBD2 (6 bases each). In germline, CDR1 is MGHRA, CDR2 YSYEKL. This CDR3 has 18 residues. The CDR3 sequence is CASSQEARGGSGVEKLFF. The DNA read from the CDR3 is TGCGCCAGCAGCCAAGAAGCCAGGGGAGGATCGGGCGTCGAAAAG.

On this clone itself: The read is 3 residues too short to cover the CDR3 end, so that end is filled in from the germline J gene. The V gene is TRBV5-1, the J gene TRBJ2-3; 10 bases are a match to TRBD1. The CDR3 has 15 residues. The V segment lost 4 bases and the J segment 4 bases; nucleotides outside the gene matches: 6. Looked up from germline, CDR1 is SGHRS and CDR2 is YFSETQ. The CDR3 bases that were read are TGCGCCAGCAGCCCGACAGGGGGCAAAGCAGATACG. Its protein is CASSPTGGKADT. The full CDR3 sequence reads CASSPTGGKADTQYF.

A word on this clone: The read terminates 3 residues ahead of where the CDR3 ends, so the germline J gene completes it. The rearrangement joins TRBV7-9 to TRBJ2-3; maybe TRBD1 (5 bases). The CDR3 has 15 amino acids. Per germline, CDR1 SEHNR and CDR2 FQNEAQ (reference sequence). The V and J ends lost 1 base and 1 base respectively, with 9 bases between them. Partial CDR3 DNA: TGTGCCAGCAGCTTAGGACAGTCACGCACAGATACG. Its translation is CASSLGQSRTDT. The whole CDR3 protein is CASSLGQSRTDTQYF.

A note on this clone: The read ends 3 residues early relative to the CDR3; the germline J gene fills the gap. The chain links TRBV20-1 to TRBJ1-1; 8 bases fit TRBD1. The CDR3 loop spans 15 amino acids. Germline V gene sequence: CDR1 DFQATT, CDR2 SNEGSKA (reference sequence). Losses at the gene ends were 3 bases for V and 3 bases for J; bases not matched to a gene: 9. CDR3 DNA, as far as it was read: TGCAGTGCTAGCGGTACAGGGGGGAGGGACACTGAA. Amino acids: CSASGTGGRDTE. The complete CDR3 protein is CSASGTGGRDTEAFF.

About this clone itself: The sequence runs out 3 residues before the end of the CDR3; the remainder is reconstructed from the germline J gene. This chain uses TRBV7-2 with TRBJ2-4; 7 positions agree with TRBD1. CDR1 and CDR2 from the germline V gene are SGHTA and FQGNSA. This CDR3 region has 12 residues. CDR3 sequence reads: CASSPQGVGQYF. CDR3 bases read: TGTGCCAGCAGCCCCCAGGGGGTTGGT.

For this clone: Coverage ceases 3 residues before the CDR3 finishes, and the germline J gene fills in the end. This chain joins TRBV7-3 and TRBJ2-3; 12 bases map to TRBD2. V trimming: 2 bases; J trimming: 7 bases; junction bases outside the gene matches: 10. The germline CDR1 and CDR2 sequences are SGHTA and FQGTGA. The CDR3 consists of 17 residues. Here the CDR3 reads CASSLGLAGGLGNTQYF. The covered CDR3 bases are TGTGCCAGCAGCTTAGGGCTAGCGGGGGGGCTGGGGAATACG.

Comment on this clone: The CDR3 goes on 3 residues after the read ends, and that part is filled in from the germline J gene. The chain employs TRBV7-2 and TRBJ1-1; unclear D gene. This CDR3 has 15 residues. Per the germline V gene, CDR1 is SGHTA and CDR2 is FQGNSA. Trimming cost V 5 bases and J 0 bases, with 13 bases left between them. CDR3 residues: CASSPAASMNTEAFF. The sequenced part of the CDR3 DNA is TGTGCCAGCAGCCCCGCGGCGTCCATGAACACTGAA. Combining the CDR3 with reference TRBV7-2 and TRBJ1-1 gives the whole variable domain GAGVSQSPSNKVTEKGKDVELRCDPISGHTALYWYRQSLGQGLEFLIYFQGNSAPDKSGLPSDRFSAERTGGSVSTLTIQRTQQEDSAVYLCASSPAASMNTEAFFGQGTRLTVV.

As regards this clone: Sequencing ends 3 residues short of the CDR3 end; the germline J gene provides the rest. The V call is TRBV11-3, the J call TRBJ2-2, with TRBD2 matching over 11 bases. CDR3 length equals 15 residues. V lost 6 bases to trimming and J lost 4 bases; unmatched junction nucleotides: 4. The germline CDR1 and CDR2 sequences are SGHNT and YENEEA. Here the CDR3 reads CASRLGTSGTGELFF. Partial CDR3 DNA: TGTGCCAGCAGACTTGGGACTAGCGGCACCGGGGAG.

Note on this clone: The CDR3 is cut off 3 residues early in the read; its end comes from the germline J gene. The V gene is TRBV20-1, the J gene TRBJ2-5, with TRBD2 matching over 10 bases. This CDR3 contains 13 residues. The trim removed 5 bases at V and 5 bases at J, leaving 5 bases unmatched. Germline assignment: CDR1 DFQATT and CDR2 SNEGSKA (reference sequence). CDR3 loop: CSAAKGLAETQYF. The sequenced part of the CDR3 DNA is TGCAGTGCTGCCAAGGGACTAGCGGAGACC.

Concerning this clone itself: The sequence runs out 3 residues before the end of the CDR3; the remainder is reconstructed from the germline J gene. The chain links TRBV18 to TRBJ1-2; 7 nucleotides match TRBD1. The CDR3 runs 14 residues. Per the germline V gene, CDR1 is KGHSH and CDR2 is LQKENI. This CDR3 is CASSPNLQGDDYTF. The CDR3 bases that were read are TGTGCCAGCTCACCGAACTTGCAGGGGGATGAC.

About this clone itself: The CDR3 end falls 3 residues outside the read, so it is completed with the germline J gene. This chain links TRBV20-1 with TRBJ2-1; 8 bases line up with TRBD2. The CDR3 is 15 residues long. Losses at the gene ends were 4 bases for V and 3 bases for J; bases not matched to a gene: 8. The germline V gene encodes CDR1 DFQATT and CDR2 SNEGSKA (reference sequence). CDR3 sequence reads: CSAKRRGDRYNEQFF. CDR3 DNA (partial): TGCAGTGCTAAGAGGCGGGGGGACCGCTACAATGAG.

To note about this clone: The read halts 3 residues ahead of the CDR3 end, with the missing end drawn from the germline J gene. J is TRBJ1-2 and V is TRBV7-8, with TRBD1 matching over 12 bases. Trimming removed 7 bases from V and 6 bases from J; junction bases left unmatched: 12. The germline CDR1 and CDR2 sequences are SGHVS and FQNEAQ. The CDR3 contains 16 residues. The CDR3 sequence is CASTSGDRGPRNGYTF. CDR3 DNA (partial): TGTGCCAGCACCTCTGGGGACAGGGGGCCCAGAAATGGC.

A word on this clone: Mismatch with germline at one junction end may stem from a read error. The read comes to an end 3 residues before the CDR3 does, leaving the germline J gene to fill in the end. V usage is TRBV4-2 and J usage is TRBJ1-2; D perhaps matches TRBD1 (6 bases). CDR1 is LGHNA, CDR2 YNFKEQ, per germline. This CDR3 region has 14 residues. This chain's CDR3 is CASSQDRTIYGYTF. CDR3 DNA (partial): TGCGCCAGCAGCCAAGACAGGACTATCTATGGC.

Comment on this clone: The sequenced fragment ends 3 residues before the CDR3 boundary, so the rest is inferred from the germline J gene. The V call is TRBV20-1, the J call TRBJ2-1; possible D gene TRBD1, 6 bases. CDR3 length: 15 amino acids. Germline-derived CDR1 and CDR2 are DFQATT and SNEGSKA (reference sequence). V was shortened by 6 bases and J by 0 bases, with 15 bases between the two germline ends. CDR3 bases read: TGCAGTGCACTGACAGGAAAGACCTCCTACAATGAG. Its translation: CSALTGKTSYNE. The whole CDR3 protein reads CSALTGKTSYNEQFF.